This T cell receptor beta chain was documented in a study of cytomegalovirus exposure and HLA in healthy donors. Study-wide results and limits: Several of the most significant clusters appeared, in a later analysis, to be linked to common viral pathogens. Association of about 17,000 TCR beta sequences with HLA alleles was found at 0.05 false discovery rate in a later analysis. Segments of the TCR beta V type were, in most cases, productive about 87% or about 30% of the time in an earlier analysis. As a later analysis revealed, most CMV-associated TCR beta chains appeared HLA-restricted.

This clone was detected once. As yet, its antigen is unknown. From germline, CDR1 is MDHEN and CDR2 SYDVKM. The CDR3 is 16 amino acids. V trimming: 4 bases; J trimming: 1 base; junction bases outside the gene matches: 6. Primers included in the PCR were 60 Vbeta and 13 Jbeta primers. Clones were read by immunoSEQ multiplex PCR, and TCRdb kept only the in-frame ones, dropping some. The sample consists of over 150,000 clones, about 80% of them appearing once. Sequenced: PBMCs. The receptor was derived from a woman aged 55-69 years in good health and CMV-seropositive. The chain combines TRBV28 with TRBJ2-3, with 9 bases aligning to TRBD2. The CDR3 loop is CASSWGLATGTDTQYF. The CDR3 nucleotides read TGTGCCAGCAGTTGGGGACTAGCAACGGGCACAGATACGCAGTATTTT.